The clone carrying this T cell receptor (beta chain) was counted a few times. Sequencing targeted expressed TCRB transcripts, as all isolated RNA had been reverse transcribed. The repertoire was sequenced with immunoSEQ multiplex PCR; TCRdb's copy has only in-frame clones and lacks some. The sample includes some 150,000 clones, 6.9% of them seen just once. This sample was taken from a study of beta chain features in type 1 diabetes. This CDR3 has 17 residues. Germline CDR1 and CDR2: SGHTA and FQGNSA. The germline V and J ends were trimmed by 2 bases and 3 bases, with 18 bases remaining between them. Source material: central memory CD4+ T cells from blood. The chain joins TRBV7-2 to TRBJ2-3, with D perhaps TRBD2 (5 bases). This receptor was taken from a woman aged 30 to 39 in good health. For the CDR3, the DNA is TGTGCCAGCAGCTTAAGAAGTGGGAGAGGATTTACAGATACGCAGTATTTT. Its protein is CASSLRSGRGFTDTQYF. The full variable domain, completed using reference TRBV7-2 and TRBJ2-3, is GAGVSQSPSNKVTEKGKDVELRCDPISGHTALYWYRQSLGQGLEFLIYFQGNSAPDKSGLPSDRFSAERTGGSVSTLTIQRTQQEDSAVYLCASSLRSGRGFTDTQYFGPGTRLTVL.